Presented here are 5 T cell receptor beta chains from one specimen sequenced in a study of cytomegalovirus exposure and HLA in healthy donors. The PCR used 60 Vbeta and 13 Jbeta primers. The data were produced by immunoSEQ multiplex PCR, yet TCRdb's version contains in-frame clones alone and is incomplete. The table shows roughly 130,000 clones, with less than 85% occurring only once. Sequenced: PBMCs. These receptors originate from a male donor in good health and CMV-seronegative.

The rearrangement joins TRBV11-3 to TRBJ2-7; D is perhaps TRBD1 (6 bases). The V gene's germline CDR1 is SGHNT and CDR2 YENEEA. Between the trimmed V and J ends, which lost 5 bases and 6 bases, there was a span of 17 bases. CDR3 length equals 14 residues. CDR3 loop: CASSRRDTLGEQYF. The CDR3 DNA is TGTGCCAGCAGCAGAAGGGACACCCTGGGCGAGCAGTACTTC. Complete variable domain (other parts from reference TRBV11-3 and TRBJ2-7): EAGVVQSPRYKIIEKKQPVAFWCNPISGHNTLYWYLQNLGQGPELLIRYENEEAVDDSQLPKDRFSAERLKGVDSTLKIQPAELGDSAVYLCASSRRDTLGEQYFGPGTRLTVT.

V is TRBV7-2 and J is TRBJ2-3, with 9 nucleotides matching TRBD1. This CDR3 spans 15 amino acids. Germline V gene lookup returns CDR1 SGHTA and CDR2 FQGNSA. Trimming removed 5 bases from V and 5 bases from J; junction bases left unmatched: 8. CDR3 bases: TGTGCCAGCAGCCTTCGGGACAGGGCCAAAGATACGCAGTATTTT. Translating gives CASSLRDRAKDTQYF.

V and J are TRBV9 and TRBJ1-6, with D tentatively TRBD1 (5 bases). This CDR3 is built from 15 residues. The V gene's germline CDR1 is SGDLS and CDR2 YYNGEE. Trimming removed 0 bases at V and 9 bases at J, with 13 bases between. The DNA for the CDR3 is TGTGCCAGCAGCGTAGCCAGACAGCTCATTTCACCCCTCCACTTT. Protein product: CASSVARQLISPLHF.

The CDR3, as DNA: TGCGCCAGCAGCTTGGGCAGGGGGCGAAATCAGCCCCAGCATTTT. This codes for CASSLGRGRNQPQHF. V and J are TRBV5-1 and TRBJ1-5, with 8 bases that match TRBD1. Germline-derived CDR1 and CDR2 are SGHRS and YFSETQ. J lost 4 bases, V lost 0 bases, and 3 bases had no gene match. The CDR3 is 15 residues long.

The V call is TRBV7-8, the J call TRBJ2-2; tentative D call: TRBD1 (5 bases). Between the trimmed V and J ends, which lost 1 base and 7 bases, there was a span of 13 bases. The germline CDR1 and CDR2 sequences are SGHVS and FQNEAQ. This CDR3 region has 15 residues. The CDR3 sequence: CASSLGSRDGGELFF. The DNA of the CDR3 is TGTGCCAGCAGCTTAGGCTCCAGGGATGGCGGGGAGCTGTTTTTT. The variable domain in full, with the rest retrieved from reference TRBV7-8 and TRBJ2-2, is GAGVSQSPRYKVAKRGQDVALRCDPISGHVSLFWYQQALGQGPEFLTYFQNEAQLDKSGLPSDRFFAERPEGSVSTLKIQRTQQEDSAVYLCASSLGSRDGGELFFGEGSRLTVL.